The 32 T cell receptor beta chains presented below share a single source sample, sequenced in a study of cytomegalovirus exposure and HLA in healthy donors. The PCR employed 60 Vbeta primers together with 13 Jbeta primers. Clones were read by immunoSEQ multiplex PCR, and TCRdb kept only the in-frame ones, dropping some. Of 160,000 or so clones in the sample, roughly 88% were seen once. The sequenced material came from PBMCs. These receptors were taken from a woman aged 18-29 years in good health and CMV-seronegative.

The J gene is TRBJ2-1, the V gene TRBV11-2; no definite D call. The CDR3 length is 16 residues. Germline V gives CDR1 SGHAT, CDR2 FQNNGV. V was trimmed by 3 bases and J by 1 base, leaving 13 bases between them. The CDR3 loop reads CASSFRLDSSYNEQFF. CDR3 coding DNA: TGTGCCAGCAGCTTTCGTCTAGATAGTTCCTACAATGAGCAGTTCTTC.

The V gene is TRBV6-1, the J gene TRBJ1-2, with no clear D. Germline values: CDR1 MNHNS, CDR2 SASEGT. This CDR3 has 13 amino acids. The V end lost 6 bases, the J end lost 2 bases, and 10 bases lay between the germline ends. Here the CDR3 reads CASRDGLNYGYTF. The CDR3 bases are TGTGCCAGCAGGGACGGACTAAACTATGGCTACACCTTC.

Regarding this clone: This CDR3 is also generated by other DNA sequences in the sample. This chain joins TRBV30 and TRBJ1-1; D may be TRBD1 (5 bases). The CDR3 extends over 12 amino acids. From germline, CDR1 is GTSNPN and CDR2 SVGIG (reference sequence). V was cut by 1 base and J by 4 bases, with 7 bases left in between. The CDR3 nucleotides are TGTGCCTGGAGTGGGGGGGTCACTGAAGCTTTCTTT. It codes for CAWSGGVTEAFF.

V gene TRBV7-2 combines with J gene TRBJ2-5; 16 nucleotides align to TRBD2. With 6 bases clipped from V and 3 bases from J, the junction kept 4 bases outside the gene matches. Germline assignment: CDR1 SGHTA and CDR2 FQGNSA. The CDR3 consists of 16 residues. The CDR3, as DNA: TGTGCCAGCAGAGTCGGGACTAGCGGGGGGGAAGAGACCCAGTACTTC. Protein sequence: CASRVGTSGGEETQYF.

This chain joins TRBV2 and TRBJ2-7; 9 bases agree with TRBD1. The V gene's germline CDR1 is SNHLY and CDR2 FYNNEI. The CDR3 has 15 residues. V lost 4 bases and J lost 0; bases outside the gene matches: 4. CDR3 nucleotide sequence: TGTGCCAGCAGTGTAGACAGGGGGGCCTCCTACGAGCAGTACTTC. It encodes CASSVDRGASYEQYF.

This rearrangement joins TRBV13 to TRBJ2-7; a weak D match, TRBD1 (6 bases). CDR1 and CDR2 (germline): PRHDT, FYEKMQ (reference sequence). CDR3 size: 12 residues. With 4 bases removed from V and 5 bases from J, the gap between germline ends came to 9 bases. CDR3 in DNA: TGTGCCAGCAGCTGGTACAGGGACGAGCAGTACTTC. Protein sequence: CASSWYRDEQYF. The full variable domain, in which reference TRBV13 and TRBJ2-7 provide the parts outside the CDR3, is AAGVIQSPRHLIKEKRETATLKCYPIPRHDTVYWYQQGPGQDPQFLISFYEKMQSDKGSIPDRFSAQQFSDYHSELNMSSLELGDSALYFCASSWYRDEQYFGPGTRLTVT.

This clone was picked up a small number of times. The chain employs TRBV18 and TRBJ2-1; TRBD2 is a possible D gene (5 bases). Germline V gene sequence: CDR1 KGHSH, CDR2 LQKENI. The CDR3 has 14 residues. V lost 3 bases to trimming and J lost 9 bases, with 15 bases between them. The CDR3 protein is CASSPRQTEGEQFF. In DNA form, the CDR3 reads TGTGCCAGCTCACCTAGACAAACTGAGGGTGAGCAGTTCTTC.

The genes are TRBV19 and TRBJ1-2, with 7 bases matching TRBD1. This CDR3 is built from 17 residues. V was clipped by 5 bases and J by 0 bases; unmatched bases: 12. In germline, CDR1 is LNHDA, CDR2 SQIVND (reference sequence). The CDR3 bases are TGTGCCAGTAGTGCCCGACAGGGAATGATTTCTAACTATGGCTACACCTTC. It codes for CASSARQGMISNYGYTF.

The V and J genes are TRBV27 and TRBJ1-1; 11 bases align to TRBD1. The CDR3 runs to 15 residues. Per germline, CDR1 MNHEY and CDR2 SMNVEV (reference sequence). The trim removed 6 bases at V and 1 base at J, leaving 4 bases unmatched. The CDR3 is CASSSGTGGNTEAFF. CDR3 in DNA: TGTGCCAGCAGCTCCGGGACAGGGGGGAACACTGAAGCTTTCTTT.

This clone has only a few counts. This rearrangement joins TRBV5-6 to TRBJ2-3; TRBD1 aligns across 8 bases. V shed 0 bases, J shed 1 base, and the junction held 10 bases outside the gene matches. Germline CDR1 SGHDT, CDR2 YYEEEE. This CDR3 contains 18 residues. The CDR3 DNA reads TGTGCCAGCAGCTTGGGGATGTTGGGGACAGGACGCACAGATACGCAGTATTTT. This sequence encodes CASSLGMLGTGRTDTQYF.

The chain joins TRBV28 to TRBJ1-2; TRBD1 matches 10 bases. The ends lost 8 bases at V and 5 bases at J; junction bases unmatched: 11. This CDR3 contains 15 residues. CDR1 is MDHEN, CDR2 SYDVKM, per germline. The CDR3 DNA is TGTGCCAGCCAACCCCAGACAGGGGGCGCATATGGCTACACCTTC. Translated: CASQPQTGGAYGYTF.

The chain recombines TRBV28 with TRBJ1-2; D unresolved. Germline CDR1 is MDHEN and CDR2 is SYDVKM. Trimming removed 6 bases from V and 7 bases from J, with 18 bases in between. This CDR3 region has 14 residues. CDR3 sequence: CASRVFPGEGGYTF. The CDR3 nucleotides read TGTGCCAGCAGGGTCTTCCCGGGAGAGGGTGGCTACACCTTC.

The chain carries TRBV19 and TRBJ2-3, with 11 positions matching TRBD2. The CDR3 length is 15 residues. The junction had 5 bases not matched to a gene; V was cut back by 4 bases and J by 5 bases. Germline V lookup: CDR1 LNHDA, CDR2 SQIVND (reference sequence). The CDR3 DNA follows: TGTGCCAGTAGTAGGGTAGCGGGGGGGCAAGATACGCAGTATTTT. It is translated as CASSRVAGGQDTQYF.

J is TRBJ1-6 and V is TRBV5-1, with a weak D call TRBD1 (6 bases). The CDR3 covers 18 residues. V was cut by 1 base and J by 0 bases, with 14 bases left in between. CDR1 and CDR2 from the germline V gene are SGHRS and YFSETQ. The CDR3 region is CASSLNAQGSSYNSPLHF. In nucleotides, the CDR3 is TGCGCCAGCAGCTTGAATGCCCAGGGGAGCTCCTATAATTCACCCCTCCACTTT.

Regarding this clone: Other DNA sequences within the sample encode an identical CDR3. The chain recombines TRBV5-1 with TRBJ1-5; 7 nucleotides align to TRBD1. Germline CDR1 is SGHRS and CDR2 is YFSETQ. J lost 4 bases, V lost 4 bases, and 5 bases had no gene match. The CDR3 spans 14 residues. The DNA of the CDR3 is TGCGCCAGCAGCCCGGGACAGAATAATCAGCCCCAGCATTTT. This codes for CASSPGQNNQPQHF.

This CDR3 is CASSVGWDRGGEKLFF. CDR3 bases: TGTGCCAGCAGCGTAGGTTGGGACAGGGGAGGTGAAAAACTGTTTTTT. The genes are TRBV9 and TRBJ1-4; 10 bases agree with TRBD1. CDR3 length equals 16 residues. The germline gives CDR1 SGDLS, CDR2 YYNGEE. V dropped 0 bases and J dropped 7; count of bases not matched to a gene: 6.

J is TRBJ1-1 and V is TRBV5-4; D is possibly TRBD1 (6 bases). Germline lookup yields CDR1 SGHNT and CDR2 YYREEE (reference sequence). The CDR3 runs to 14 residues. Trimming stripped 4 bases from V and 3 bases from J, with 13 bases between. The CDR3 here is CASSPGTYDTEAFF. In nucleotides, the CDR3 is TGTGCCAGCAGCCCAGGGACATACGACACTGAAGCTTTCTTT.

The chain couples TRBV27 to TRBJ1-6; 10 bases match TRBD1. The V and J ends lost 4 bases and 7 bases, in that order; junction bases with no gene match: 10. This CDR3 has 17 amino acids. The germline gives CDR1 MNHEY, CDR2 SMNVEV (reference sequence). The CDR3 spells CASSSSLGQGRNSPLHF. The CDR3 DNA reads as TGTGCCAGCAGTTCATCCTTGGGACAGGGGAGAAATTCACCCCTCCACTTT.

J is TRBJ2-7 and V is TRBV28; 10 bases agree with TRBD1. Germline CDR1 is MDHEN and CDR2 is SYDVKM. CDR3 length: 14 amino acids. The V segment lost 4 bases and the J segment 6 bases; nucleotides outside the gene matches: 6. CDR3 bases: TGTGCCAGCAGTTCGGGACAGGGGAGGGGCGAGCAGTACTTC. This encodes CASSSGQGRGEQYF. Supplemented by reference TRBV28 and TRBJ2-7, the full variable domain reads DVKVTQSSRYLVKRTGEKVFLECVQDMDHENMFWYRQDPGLGLRLIYFSYDVKMKEKGDIPEGYSVSREKKERFSLILESASTNQTSMYLCASSSGQGRGEQYFGPGTRLTVT.

The CDR3 bases are TGTGCCCGCAAGAACGGGAAGAACACTGAAGCTTTCTTT. Translation gives CARKNGKNTEAFF. The chain has TRBV21-1 and TRBJ1-1. TRBV21-1 is described as a pseudogene. The CDR3 is 13 amino acids.

The rearrangement joins TRBV6-1 to TRBJ1-1; D unresolved. CDR1 is MNHNS, CDR2 SASEGT, per germline. The ends were cut back, 4 bases at V and 2 bases at J, with 11 bases in the middle. The CDR3 runs to 14 residues. CDR3 coding DNA: TGTGCCAGCAGTGTGCGGGATTCAAACACTGAAGCTTTCTTT. As protein: CASSVRDSNTEAFF.

The V gene is TRBV28, the J gene TRBJ2-1, with TRBD2 matching over 11 bases. V was pared by 10 bases and J by 5 bases, with 7 bases of the junction left unmatched. The CDR3 covers 14 residues. The germline CDR1 and CDR2 sequences are MDHEN and SYDVKM. DNA of the CDR3: TGTGCCATCTCGACTAGCGGGGATGACAATGAGCAGTTCTTC. It codes for CAISTSGDDNEQFF.

CDR3 region: CASSPPTGTGDNEQFF. The CDR3 DNA follows: TGCGCCAGCAGCCCACCGACCGGGACAGGGGACAATGAGCAGTTCTTC. V is TRBV5-1 and J is TRBJ2-1; 10 bases are shared with TRBD1. V dropped 4 bases and J dropped 5; count of bases not matched to a gene: 9. The length of the CDR3 is 16 residues. From germline, CDR1 is SGHRS and CDR2 YFSETQ.

CDR3 DNA sequence: TGCGCCAGCAGCCAAGATCGGACAGCTGGAAACACCATATATTTT. Amino acid sequence: CASSQDRTAGNTIYF. The chain is built from TRBV4-1 and TRBJ1-3, with a weak D call TRBD1 (6 bases). Germline lookup yields CDR1 MGHRA and CDR2 YSYEKL. The ends were cut back, 0 bases at V and 2 bases at J, with 8 bases in the middle. This CDR3 is built from 15 residues.

This clone was recorded once. The chain has TRBV13 and TRBJ1-4; D remains ambiguous. The CDR3 is 15 amino acids. Germline assignment: CDR1 PRHDT and CDR2 FYEKMQ (reference sequence). V was clipped by 1 base and J by 4 bases, with 10 bases between them. CDR3 protein: CASSLAAGYNEKLFF. Here the CDR3 DNA reads TGTGCCAGCAGCTTAGCGGCAGGTTATAATGAAAAACTGTTTTTT.

This chain joins TRBV27 and TRBJ2-3, with TRBD2 identical over 7 bases. The CDR3 has 16 amino acids. Germline V lookup: CDR1 MNHEY, CDR2 SMNVEV (reference sequence). The J segment lost 0 bases and the V segment lost 5 bases, leaving 8 bases of the junction unmatched. The CDR3 bases are TGTGCCAGCAGTCGTCTAGCGGTGACGAGCACAGATACGCAGTATTTT. As protein: CASSRLAVTSTDTQYF.

This clone was picked up a small number of times. V is TRBV11-2 and J is TRBJ2-5; tentative D call: TRBD1 (5 bases). The CDR3 is made up of 15 amino acids. Trimming cost V 3 bases and J 1 base, with 12 bases left between them. Germline CDR1 and CDR2: SGHAT and FQNNGV. DNA for the CDR3: TGTGCCAGCAGCTTTTCCCAGGGCGCCCAAGAGACCCAGTACTTC. Protein product: CASSFSQGAQETQYF.

This chain uses TRBV7-8 with TRBJ2-5, with D perhaps matching TRBD1 (6 bases). V was trimmed by 1 base and J by 2 bases, leaving 14 bases between them. CDR3 length: 16 amino acids. Germline lookup yields CDR1 SGHVS and CDR2 FQNEAQ. The CDR3 DNA reads TGTGCCAGCAGCTTAGGGGCCCTGAGGGGGCAAGAGACCCAGTACTTC. Amino acid sequence: CASSLGALRGQETQYF.

The chain recombines TRBV5-4 with TRBJ1-5; D is unresolved. The CDR3 is 12 residues long. The germline CDR1 and CDR2 sequences are SGHNT and YYREEE (reference sequence). V lost 3 bases, J lost 7 bases, and 8 bases lay in between. The DNA for the CDR3 is TGTGCCAGCAGCTACGGGTCCCAGCCCCAGCATTTT. It yields the protein CASSYGSQPQHF.

CDR3 nucleotide sequence: TGTGCCAGCAGCTCGTGGACGGGGACTAATGAAAAACTGTTTTTT. Protein product: CASSSWTGTNEKLFF. V is TRBV7-6 and J is TRBJ1-4; no reliable D call. Trimming removed 4 bases at V and 2 bases at J, with 11 bases between. The CDR3 loop spans 15 amino acids. Per germline, CDR1 SGHVS and CDR2 FNYEAQ.

The rearrangement joins TRBV4-1 to TRBJ2-7; TRBD2 is a possible D gene (5 bases). The CDR3 spans 16 residues. CDR1 and CDR2 from the germline V gene are MGHRA and YSYEKL. Deletions cut 0 bases from V and 4 bases from J, with 16 bases between. DNA of the CDR3: TGCGCCAGCAGCCAAGAGGGCGGGCAGTTGGGGTACGAGCAGTACTTC. Translating it yields CASSQEGGQLGYEQYF.

The chain combines TRBV2 with TRBJ1-1; D uncertain. V lost 6 bases to trimming and J lost 4 bases, with 12 bases between them. The CDR3 spans 13 residues. Germline CDR1 reads SNHLY; CDR2 reads FYNNEI. The CDR3 protein is CASRADSPTEAFF. The DNA of the CDR3 is TGTGCCAGCAGAGCAGACTCACCCACTGAAGCTTTCTTT.